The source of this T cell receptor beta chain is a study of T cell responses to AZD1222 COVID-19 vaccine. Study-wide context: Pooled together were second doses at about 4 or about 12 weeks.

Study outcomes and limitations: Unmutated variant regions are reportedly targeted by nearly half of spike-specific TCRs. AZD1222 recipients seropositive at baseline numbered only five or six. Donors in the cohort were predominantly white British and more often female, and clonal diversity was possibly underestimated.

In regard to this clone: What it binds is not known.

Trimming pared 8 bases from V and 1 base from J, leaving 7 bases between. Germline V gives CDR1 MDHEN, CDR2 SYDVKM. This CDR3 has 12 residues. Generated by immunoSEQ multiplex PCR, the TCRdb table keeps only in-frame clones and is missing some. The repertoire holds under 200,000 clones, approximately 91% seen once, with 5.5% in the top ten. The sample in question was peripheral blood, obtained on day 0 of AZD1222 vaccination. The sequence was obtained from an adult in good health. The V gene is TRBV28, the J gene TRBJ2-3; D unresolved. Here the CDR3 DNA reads TGTGCCAGCGGGGTGGGCACAGATACGCAGTATTTT. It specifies CASGVGTDTQYF.